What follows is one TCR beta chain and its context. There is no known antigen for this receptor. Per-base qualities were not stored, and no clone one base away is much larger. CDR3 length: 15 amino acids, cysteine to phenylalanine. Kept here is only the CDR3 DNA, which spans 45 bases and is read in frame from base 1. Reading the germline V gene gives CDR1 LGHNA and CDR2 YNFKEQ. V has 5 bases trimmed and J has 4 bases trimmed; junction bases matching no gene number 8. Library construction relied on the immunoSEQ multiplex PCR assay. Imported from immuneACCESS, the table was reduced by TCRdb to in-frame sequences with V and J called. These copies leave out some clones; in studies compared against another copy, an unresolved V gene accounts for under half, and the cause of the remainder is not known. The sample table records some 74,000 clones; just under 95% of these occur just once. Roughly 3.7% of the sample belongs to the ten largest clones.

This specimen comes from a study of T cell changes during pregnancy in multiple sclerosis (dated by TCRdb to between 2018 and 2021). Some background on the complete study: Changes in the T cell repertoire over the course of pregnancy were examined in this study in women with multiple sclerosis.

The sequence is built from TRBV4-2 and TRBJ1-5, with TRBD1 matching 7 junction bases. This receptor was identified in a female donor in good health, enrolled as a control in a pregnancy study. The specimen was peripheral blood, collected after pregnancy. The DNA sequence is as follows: TGTGCCAGCAGCGCGACAGGGTCAGGAAATCAGCCCCAGCATTTT. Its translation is CASSATGSGNQPQHF.